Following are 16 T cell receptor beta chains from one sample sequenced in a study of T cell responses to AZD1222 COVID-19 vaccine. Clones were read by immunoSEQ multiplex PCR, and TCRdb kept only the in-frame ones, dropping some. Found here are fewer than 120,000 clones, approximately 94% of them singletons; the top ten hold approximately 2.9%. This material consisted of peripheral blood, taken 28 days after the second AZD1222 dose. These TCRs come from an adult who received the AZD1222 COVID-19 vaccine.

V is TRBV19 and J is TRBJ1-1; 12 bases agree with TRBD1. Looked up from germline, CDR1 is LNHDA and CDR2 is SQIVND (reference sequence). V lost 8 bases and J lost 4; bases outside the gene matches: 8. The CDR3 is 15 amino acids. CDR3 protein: CASRGQGAQVTEAFF. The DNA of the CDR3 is TGTGCCAGTCGGGGACAGGGGGCCCAAGTCACTGAAGCTTTCTTT.

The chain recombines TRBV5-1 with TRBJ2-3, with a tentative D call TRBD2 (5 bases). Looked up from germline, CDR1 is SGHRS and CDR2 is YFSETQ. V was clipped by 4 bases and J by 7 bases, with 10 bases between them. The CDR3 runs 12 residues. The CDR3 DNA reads TGCGCCAGCAGCCCCCGCGGGTATACGCAGTATTTT. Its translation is CASSPRGYTQYF. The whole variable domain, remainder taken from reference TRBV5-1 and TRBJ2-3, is KAGVTQTPRYLIKTRGQQVTLSCSPISGHRSVSWYQQTPGQGLQFLFEYFSETQRNKGNFPGRFSGRQFSNSRSEMNVSTLELGDSALYLCASSPRGYTQYFGPGTRLTVL.

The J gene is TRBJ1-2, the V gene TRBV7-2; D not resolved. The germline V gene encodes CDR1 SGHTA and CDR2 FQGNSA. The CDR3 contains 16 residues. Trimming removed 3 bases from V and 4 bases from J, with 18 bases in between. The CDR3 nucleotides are TGTGCCAGCAGCTTCGGGCGTATAACAACTCTCTATGGCTACACCTTC. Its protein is CASSFGRITTLYGYTF. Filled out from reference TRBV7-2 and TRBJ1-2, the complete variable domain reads GAGVSQSPSNKVTEKGKDVELRCDPISGHTALYWYRQSLGQGLEFLIYFQGNSAPDKSGLPSDRFSAERTGGSVSTLTIQRTQQEDSAVYLCASSFGRITTLYGYTFGSGTRLTVV.

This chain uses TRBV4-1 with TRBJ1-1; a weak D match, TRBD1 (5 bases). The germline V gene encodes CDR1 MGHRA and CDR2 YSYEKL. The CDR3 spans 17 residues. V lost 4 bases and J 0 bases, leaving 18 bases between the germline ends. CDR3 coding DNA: TGCGCCAGCAGCCGGGGACCGGGCCCCGCGCTGAACACTGAAGCTTTCTTT. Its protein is CASSRGPGPALNTEAFF.

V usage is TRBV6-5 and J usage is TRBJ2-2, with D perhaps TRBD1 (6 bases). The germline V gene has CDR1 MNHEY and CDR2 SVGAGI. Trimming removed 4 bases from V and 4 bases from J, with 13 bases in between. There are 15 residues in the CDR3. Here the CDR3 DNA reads TGTGCCAGCAGTTCCCTCAGGGGTTCCACCGGGGAGCTGTTTTTT. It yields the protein CASSSLRGSTGELFF.

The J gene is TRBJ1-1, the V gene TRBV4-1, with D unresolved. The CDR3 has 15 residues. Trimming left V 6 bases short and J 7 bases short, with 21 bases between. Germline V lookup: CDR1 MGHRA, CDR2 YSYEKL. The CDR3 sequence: CASRPTPTLEIEAFF. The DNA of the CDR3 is TGCGCCAGCAGACCTACCCCGACTCTGGAGATTGAAGCTTTCTTT.

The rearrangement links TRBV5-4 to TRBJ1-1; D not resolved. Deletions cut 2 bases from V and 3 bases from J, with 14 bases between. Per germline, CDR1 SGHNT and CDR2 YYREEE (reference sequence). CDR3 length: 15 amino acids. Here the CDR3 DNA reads TGTGCCAGCAGCTTTTCCCGAGACGGCGACACTGAAGCTTTCTTT. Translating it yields CASSFSRDGDTEAFF.

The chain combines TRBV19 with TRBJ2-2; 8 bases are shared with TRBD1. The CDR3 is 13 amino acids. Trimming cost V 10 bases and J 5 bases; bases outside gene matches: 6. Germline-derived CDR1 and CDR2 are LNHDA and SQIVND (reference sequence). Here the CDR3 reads CATRTGYTGELFF. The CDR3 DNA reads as TGTGCCACTAGGACAGGGTATACCGGGGAGCTGTTTTTT.

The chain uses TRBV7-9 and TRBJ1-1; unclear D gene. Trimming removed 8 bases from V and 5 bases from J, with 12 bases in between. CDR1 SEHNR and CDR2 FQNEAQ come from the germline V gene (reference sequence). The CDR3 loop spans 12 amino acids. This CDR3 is CASRPGGTEAFF. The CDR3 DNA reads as TGTGCCAGCCGCCCCGGTGGGACTGAAGCTTTCTTT.

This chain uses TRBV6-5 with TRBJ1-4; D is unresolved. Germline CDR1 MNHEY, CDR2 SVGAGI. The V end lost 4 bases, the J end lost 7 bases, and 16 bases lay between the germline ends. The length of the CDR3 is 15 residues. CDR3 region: CASSSRPDGSEKLFF. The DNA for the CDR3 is TGTGCCAGCAGTTCCAGGCCCGATGGGAGTGAAAAACTGTTTTTT.

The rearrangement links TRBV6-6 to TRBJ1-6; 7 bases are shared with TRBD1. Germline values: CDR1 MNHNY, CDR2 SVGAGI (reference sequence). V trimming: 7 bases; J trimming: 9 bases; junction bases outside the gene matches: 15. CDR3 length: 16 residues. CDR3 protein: CASTLISDRLGSPLHF. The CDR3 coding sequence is TGTGCCAGCACCCTAATATCGGACAGGTTGGGTTCACCCCTCCACTTT.

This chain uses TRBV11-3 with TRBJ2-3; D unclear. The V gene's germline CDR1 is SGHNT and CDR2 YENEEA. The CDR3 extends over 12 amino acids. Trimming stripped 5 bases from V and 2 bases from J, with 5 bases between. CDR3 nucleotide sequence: TGTGCCAGCAGCCATTTCACAGATACGCAGTATTTT. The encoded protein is CASSHFTDTQYF.

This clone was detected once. The CDR3 nucleotides are TGTGCCAGCAGTTTGCGGGGGATCACCATATATTTT. Translation: CASSLRGITIYF. The chain combines TRBV28 with TRBJ1-3; a possible D gene is TRBD1 (5 bases). CDR3 length: 12 amino acids. CDR1 and CDR2 (germline): MDHEN, SYDVKM. Trimming removed 3 bases from V and 9 bases from J, with 9 bases in between.

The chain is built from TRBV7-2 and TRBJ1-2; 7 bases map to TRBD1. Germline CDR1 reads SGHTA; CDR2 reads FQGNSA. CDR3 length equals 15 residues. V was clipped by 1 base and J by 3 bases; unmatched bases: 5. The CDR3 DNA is TGTGCCAGCAGCTTAGTTGGGGACAGCTACTATGGCTACACCTTC. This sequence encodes CASSLVGDSYYGYTF.

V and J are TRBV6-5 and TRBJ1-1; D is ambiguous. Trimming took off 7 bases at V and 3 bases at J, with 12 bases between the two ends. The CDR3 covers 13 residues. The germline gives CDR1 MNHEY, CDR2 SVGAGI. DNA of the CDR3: TGTGCCAGCAACTTCAACGGGGACACTGAAGCTTTCTTT. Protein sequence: CASNFNGDTEAFF.

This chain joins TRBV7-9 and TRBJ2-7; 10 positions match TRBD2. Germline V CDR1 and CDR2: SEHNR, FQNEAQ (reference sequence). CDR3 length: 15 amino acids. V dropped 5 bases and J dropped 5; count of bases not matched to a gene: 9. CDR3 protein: CASSLALAGFHEQYF. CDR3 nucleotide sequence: TGTGCCAGCAGCCTCGCACTAGCGGGATTTCACGAGCAGTACTTC.